Presented here are 17 T cell receptor beta chains from one specimen sequenced in a study of Graves' ophthalmopathy and Graves' hyperthyroidism. CDR3 regions of TCR beta were amplified from RNA transcripts. Second-round multiplex PCR came after first-round RT-PCR with HTBI primers. TCRdb fed the multiplex PCR reads into MiXCR, producing one record per CDR3 protein. The sample includes over a million distinct CDR3 sequences, 36% seen only once; the top ten take 11%. The specimen was peripheral blood or thyroid tissue (not recorded which). Receptors were obtained from an adult man with Graves' hyperthyroidism.

The chain couples TRBV10-3 to TRBJ2-1; D gene unclear. The CDR3 totals 13 residues. CDR1 and CDR2 (germline): ENHRY, SYGVKD. V lost 7 bases, J lost 8 bases, and 15 bases lay in between. The CDR3 DNA sequence: TGTGCCATCACCTCAGACCCGCGCGATGAGCAGTTCTTC. Translating gives CAITSDPRDEQFF.

This clonotype has only a few counts. The chain is built from TRBV6-5 and TRBJ1-2; 11 bases are a match to TRBD1. J gave up 7 bases and V 4 bases, and 2 bases lay outside the gene matches. The germline gives CDR1 MNHEY, CDR2 SVGAGI. This CDR3 is built from 13 residues. As DNA, the CDR3 is TGTGCCAGCAGTTCAGGACAGGGGGCTGGCTACACCTTC. This codes for CASSSGQGAGYTF.

The chain carries TRBV25-1 and TRBJ2-2, with 11 bases aligning to TRBD2. This CDR3 has 19 amino acids. From germline, CDR1 is MGHDK and CDR2 SYGVNS. The ends lost 5 bases at V and 0 bases at J; junction bases unmatched: 11. The CDR3 loop reads CASSFSTSGTLANTGELFF. Written as DNA, the CDR3 is TGTGCCAGCAGTTTTTCGACTAGCGGGACCCTCGCGAACACCGGGGAGCTGTTTTTT. Together with reference TRBV25-1 and TRBJ2-2, the CDR3 gives the full variable domain: EADIYQTPRYLVIGTGKKITLECSQTMGHDKMYWYQQDPGMELHLIHYSYGVNSTEKGDLSSESTVSRIRTEHFPLTLESARPSHTSQYLCASSFSTSGTLANTGELFFGEGSRLTVL.

This clonotype was observed many times. This chain joins TRBV7-6 and TRBJ2-5; TRBD1 is a possible D gene (6 bases). This CDR3 has 16 amino acids. The germline V gene has CDR1 SGHVS and CDR2 FNYEAQ. V was clipped by 5 bases and J by 5 bases, with 21 bases between them. The CDR3 bases are TGTGCCAGCAGCCCATACACAGGGCCGGTCGGGGAGACCCAGTACTTC. Translated, it gives CASSPYTGPVGETQYF.

J is TRBJ2-7 and V is TRBV29-1, with 8 positions matching TRBD1. CDR1 and CDR2 from the germline V gene are SQVTM and ANQGSEA. The CDR3 extends over 17 amino acids. Trimming took 5 bases from V and 2 from J; bases not matched to a gene: 17. CDR3 protein: CSVPGTGSGGQTYEQYF. In DNA, the CDR3 is TGCAGCGTTCCCGGGACAGGATCTGGAGGTCAGACCTACGAGCAGTACTTC.

This clonotype was detected only a few times. This chain connects TRBV19 to TRBJ1-2, with D unclear. V lost 3 bases, J lost 7 bases, and 6 bases lay in between. The V gene's germline CDR1 is LNHDA and CDR2 SQIVND (reference sequence). The CDR3 contains 11 residues. CDR3 residues: CASSIQGGYTF. The CDR3 DNA reads as TGTGCCAGTAGTATTCAAGGTGGCTACACCTTC.

The table lists this clonotype with a few counts. This chain uses TRBV14 with TRBJ2-7; D unclear. Per the germline V gene, CDR1 is SGHDN and CDR2 is FVKESK. The CDR3 consists of 18 residues. V lost 0 bases and J lost 3, with 21 bases in between. The CDR3 is CASSQEAAKPWLHYEQYF. The CDR3 DNA reads TGTGCCAGCAGCCAAGAAGCAGCCAAGCCTTGGCTCCACTACGAGCAGTACTTC.

This clonotype was picked up many times. The genes are TRBV10-3 and TRBJ2-7; D possibly uses TRBD1 or TRBD2 (5 bases each). CDR1 and CDR2 (germline): ENHRY, SYGVKD. V lost 6 bases to trimming and J lost 2 bases, with 11 bases between them. CDR3 length equals 13 residues. The CDR3 region has the DNA TGTGCCATCAGACGGGACCTAGCCTACGAGCAGTACTTC. This gives the protein CAIRRDLAYEQYF.

This clonotype was seen repeatedly, ten times or more. The chain is built from TRBV19 and TRBJ1-5, with D possibly being TRBD1 (5 bases). Germline assignment: CDR1 LNHDA and CDR2 SQIVND (reference sequence). The CDR3 runs 14 residues. V was cut by 7 bases and J by 5 bases, with 15 bases left in between. The DNA for the CDR3 is TGTGCCAGTACCACCGAGACAGTTTATCAGCCCCAGCATTTT. Translation gives CASTTETVYQPQHF.

This clonotype was observed a handful of times. At one of its ends the junction is not consistent with the germline gene, which may arise from a read error. The rearrangement uses TRBV10-3 and TRBJ1-3; maybe TRBD1 (5 bases). Germline V gene lookup returns CDR1 ENHRY and CDR2 SYGVKD. CDR3 length: 15 residues. The CDR3 bases are TGTGCCAGCAGTGAAAGGGGATTCTCTGGAAACACCATATATTTT. Encoded protein: CASSERGFSGNTIYF.

The CDR3 sequence: CAIRAGTIDTQYF. DNA for the CDR3: TGTGCCATCAGGGCCGGGACTATAGATACGCAGTATTTT. The rearrangement uses TRBV10-3 and TRBJ2-3; 7 bases match TRBD2. This CDR3 contains 13 residues. V gave up 6 bases and J gave up 5 bases; unmatched junction bases: 5. Germline CDR1 and CDR2: ENHRY and SYGVKD.

The chain is built from TRBV10-2 and TRBJ2-7; the D gene is possibly TRBD2 (5 bases). CDR1 is WSHSY, CDR2 SAAADI, per germline. The CDR3 loop spans 13 amino acids. The V and J ends lost 6 bases and 4 bases respectively, with 13 bases between them. This CDR3 is CASSDVREYEQYF. CDR3 bases: TGCGCCAGCAGCGACGTTAGGGAGTACGAGCAGTACTTC.

V is TRBV6-6 and J is TRBJ2-7; D is ambiguous. Germline V gene data show CDR1 as MNHNY and CDR2 as SVGAGI (reference sequence). This CDR3 spans 12 amino acids. V gave up 4 bases and J gave up 6 bases, with 10 bases separating them. The CDR3 loop reads CASSFPPSEQYF. CDR3 coding DNA: TGTGCCAGCAGTTTCCCACCGTCCGAGCAGTACTTC.

In regard to this clonotype: An end of the junction does not agree with germline; a read error may underlie this. The genes are TRBV5-1 and TRBJ2-7; 7 nucleotides align to TRBD1. CDR1 and CDR2 (germline): SGHRS, YFSETQ. The CDR3 is 14 amino acids. The CDR3 sequence is CASSPTGAFYGQYF. The CDR3 DNA follows: TGCGCCAGCAGCCCTACAGGGGCCTTCTACGGGCAGTACTTC.

In this sample, this clonotype turned up many times. The chain combines TRBV24-1 with TRBJ1-4; no firm D call. Germline V gene lookup returns CDR1 KGHDR and CDR2 SFDVKD. CDR3 length: 16 residues. With 2 bases removed from V and 0 bases from J, the gap between germline ends came to 9 bases. The CDR3 coding sequence is TGTGCCACCAGTGATTCCCGGGATGCAACTAATGAAAAACTGTTTTTT. Translating it yields CATSDSRDATNEKLFF.

Ten or more counts support this clonotype. The genes are TRBV13 and TRBJ1-6; no firm D call. Germline CDR1 PRHDT, CDR2 FYEKMQ (reference sequence). V dropped 5 bases and J dropped 9 bases, with 8 bases sitting between them. The CDR3 has 12 residues. CDR3 DNA: TGTGCCAGCAGCAGGGAACGTTCACCCCTCCACTTT. It translates to CASSRERSPLHF.

This clonotype was observed once. The chain couples TRBV13 to TRBJ2-3, with D perhaps matching TRBD2 (5 bases). Germline loops: CDR1 PRHDT, CDR2 FYEKMQ (reference sequence). The CDR3 spans 16 residues. Trimming stripped 1 base from V and 2 bases from J, with 13 bases between. In DNA form, the CDR3 reads TGTGCCAGCAGCTTAGTCCGGACTGGATTCACAGATACGCAGTATTTT. The encoded protein is CASSLVRTGFTDTQYF.